The source of this T cell receptor beta chain is a study of monozygotic twins with cystic fibrosis. General study points: Unrelated CF individuals shared fewer identical clonotypes than monozygotic CF twins. Clonality was generally low (median around 0.0098), higher in the most severe patients. Co-twins had the most similar V usage for 13 of 16 pairs, J for 8. Shared CDR3 numbers were not associated with age, concordance or severity.

The ends were cut back, 0 bases at V and 2 bases at J, with 9 bases in the middle. The CDR3 runs 14 residues. Germline V gene lookup returns CDR1 SGDLS and CDR2 YYNGEE. Worth noting for this clone: The target antigen is unknown.

Generated by immunoSEQ multiplex PCR, the TCRdb table keeps only in-frame clones and is missing some. The sample includes 35,000 or so clones, about 80% of them seen just once. This sequence originates from a girl aged 2 to 10 with cystic fibrosis. The rearrangement links TRBV9 to TRBJ2-7; the D gene is possibly TRBD2 (7 bases). What was sequenced was blood. CDR3 in DNA: TGTGCCAGCAGCGTAGGGGGGGGCACCTACGAGCAGTACTTC. Protein sequence: CASSVGGGTYEQYF.